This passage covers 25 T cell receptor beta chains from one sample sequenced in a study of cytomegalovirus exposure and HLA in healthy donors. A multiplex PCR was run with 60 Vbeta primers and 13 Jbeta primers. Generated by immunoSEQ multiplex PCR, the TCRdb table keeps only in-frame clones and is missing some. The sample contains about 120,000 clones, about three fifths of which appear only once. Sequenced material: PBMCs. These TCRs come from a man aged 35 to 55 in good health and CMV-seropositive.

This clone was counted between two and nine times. CDR3 in DNA: TGTGCCAGCAGCTTGGGAGCGGGGCTTACCTACAATGAGCAGTTCTTC. Translated: CASSLGAGLTYNEQFF. The chain has TRBV5-4 and TRBJ2-1, with 7 bases that match TRBD2. Trimming removed 0 bases from V and 2 bases from J; junction bases left unmatched: 5. Germline CDR1 and CDR2: SGHNT and YYREEE (reference sequence). The CDR3 length is 16 residues.

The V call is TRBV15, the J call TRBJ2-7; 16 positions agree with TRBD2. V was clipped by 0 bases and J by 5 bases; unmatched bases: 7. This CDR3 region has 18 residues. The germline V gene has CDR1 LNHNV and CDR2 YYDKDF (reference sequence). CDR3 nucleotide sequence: TGTGCCACCAGCAGAGATGTCGTAGGGACTAGCGGGAGGGACGAGCAGTACTTC. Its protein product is CATSRDVVGTSGRDEQYF.

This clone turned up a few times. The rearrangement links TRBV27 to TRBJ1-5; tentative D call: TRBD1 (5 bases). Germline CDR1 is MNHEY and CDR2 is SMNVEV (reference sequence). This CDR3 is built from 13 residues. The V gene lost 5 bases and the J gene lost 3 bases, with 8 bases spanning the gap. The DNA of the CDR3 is TGTGCCAGCAGTACAGGCGTCAATCAGCCCCAGCATTTT. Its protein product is CASSTGVNQPQHF.

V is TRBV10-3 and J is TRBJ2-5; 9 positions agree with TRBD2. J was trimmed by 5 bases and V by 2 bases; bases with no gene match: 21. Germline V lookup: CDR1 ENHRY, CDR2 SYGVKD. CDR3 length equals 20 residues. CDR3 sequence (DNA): TGTGCCATCAGTGAGACCGGACTAGCGCATAGCGGGGTCCAAGGTGAGACCCAGTACTTC. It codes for CAISETGLAHSGVQGETQYF.

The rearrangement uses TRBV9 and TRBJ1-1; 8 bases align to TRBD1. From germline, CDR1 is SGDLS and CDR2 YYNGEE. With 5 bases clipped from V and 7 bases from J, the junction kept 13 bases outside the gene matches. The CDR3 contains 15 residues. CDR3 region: CASSVTDRGRNEAFF. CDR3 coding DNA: TGTGCCAGCAGTGTTACTGACAGGGGCCGGAATGAAGCTTTCTTT.

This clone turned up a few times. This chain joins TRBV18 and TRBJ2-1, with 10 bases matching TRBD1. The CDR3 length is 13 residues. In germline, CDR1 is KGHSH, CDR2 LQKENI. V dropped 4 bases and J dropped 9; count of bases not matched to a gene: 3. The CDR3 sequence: CASSRQGAREQFF. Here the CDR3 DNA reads TGTGCCAGCTCACGACAGGGGGCTCGTGAGCAGTTCTTC.

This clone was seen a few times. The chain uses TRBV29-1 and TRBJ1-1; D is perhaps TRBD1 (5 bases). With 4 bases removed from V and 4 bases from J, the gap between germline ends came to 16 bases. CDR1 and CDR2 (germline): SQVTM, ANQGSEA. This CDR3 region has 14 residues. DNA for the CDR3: TGCAGCGTTGTGATTGGGGACTGGGGCACTGAAGCTTTCTTT. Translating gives CSVVIGDWGTEAFF.

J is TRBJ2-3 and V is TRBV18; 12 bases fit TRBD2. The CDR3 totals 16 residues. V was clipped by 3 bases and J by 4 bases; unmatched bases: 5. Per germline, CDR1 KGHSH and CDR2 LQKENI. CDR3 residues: CASSPATSGSSDTQYF. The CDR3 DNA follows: TGTGCCAGCTCACCCGCGACTAGCGGGAGCTCAGATACGCAGTATTTT.

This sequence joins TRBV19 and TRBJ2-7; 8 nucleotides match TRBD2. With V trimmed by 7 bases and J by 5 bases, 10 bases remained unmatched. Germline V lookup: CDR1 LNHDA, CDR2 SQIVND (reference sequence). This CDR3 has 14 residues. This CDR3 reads CASMKSGSTDEQYF. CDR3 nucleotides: TGTGCCAGTATGAAAAGCGGGAGTACGGACGAGCAGTACTTC.

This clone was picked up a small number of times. CDR3 region: CASSSAGLGQAFF. CDR3 nucleotide sequence: TGTGCCAGCAGCTCAGCGGGCTTGGGCCAAGCTTTCTTT. The chain recombines TRBV7-9 with TRBJ1-1; D unclear. V lost 4 bases, J lost 9 bases, and 15 bases lay in between. Germline values: CDR1 SEHNR, CDR2 FQNEAQ (reference sequence). CDR3 length: 13 amino acids. Full variable domain (rest looked up from reference TRBV7-9 and TRBJ1-1): DTGVSQNPRHKITKRGQNVTFRCDPISEHNRLYWYRQTLGQGPEFLTYFQNEAQLEKSRLLSDRFSAERPKGSFSTLEIQRTEQGDSAMYLCASSSAGLGQAFFGQGTRLTVV.

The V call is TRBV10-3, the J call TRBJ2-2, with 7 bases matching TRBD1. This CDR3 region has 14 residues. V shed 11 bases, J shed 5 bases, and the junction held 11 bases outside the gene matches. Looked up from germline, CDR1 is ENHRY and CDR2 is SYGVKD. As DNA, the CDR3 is TGTGCCGGCCGGACAGGTTTTTTTACCGGGGAGCTGTTTTTT. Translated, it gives CAGRTGFFTGELFF.

CDR3 loop: CASSFPGQGGDTQYF. The CDR3 coding sequence is TGTGCCAGCAGTTTCCCGGGACAGGGGGGAGATACGCAGTATTTT. This chain links TRBV28 with TRBJ2-3, with 11 bases that match TRBD1. The CDR3 runs 15 residues. Germline CDR1 and CDR2: MDHEN and SYDVKM. V lost 3 bases and J lost 5; bases outside the gene matches: 4. The full variable domain, completed using reference TRBV28 and TRBJ2-3, is DVKVTQSSRYLVKRTGEKVFLECVQDMDHENMFWYRQDPGLGLRLIYFSYDVKMKEKGDIPEGYSVSREKKERFSLILESASTNQTSMYLCASSFPGQGGDTQYFGPGTRLTVL.

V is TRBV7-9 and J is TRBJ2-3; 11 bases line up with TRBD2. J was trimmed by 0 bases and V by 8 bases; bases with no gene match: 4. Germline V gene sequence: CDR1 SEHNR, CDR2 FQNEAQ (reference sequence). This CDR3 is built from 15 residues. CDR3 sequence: CASSRLAGSTDTQYF. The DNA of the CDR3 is TGTGCCAGCTCTAGACTAGCGGGGAGCACAGATACGCAGTATTTT.

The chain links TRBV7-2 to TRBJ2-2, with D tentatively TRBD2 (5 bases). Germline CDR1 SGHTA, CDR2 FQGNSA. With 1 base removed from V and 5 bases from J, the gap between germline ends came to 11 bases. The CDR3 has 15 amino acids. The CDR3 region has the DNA TGTGCCAGCAGCTTAGGGCTAGCAGCGACCGGGGAGCTGTTTTTT. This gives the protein CASSLGLAATGELFF.

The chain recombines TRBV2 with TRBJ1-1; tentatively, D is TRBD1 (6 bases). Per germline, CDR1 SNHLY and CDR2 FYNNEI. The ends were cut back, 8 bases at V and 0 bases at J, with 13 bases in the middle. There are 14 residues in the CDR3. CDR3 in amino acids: CASLQQGLNTEAFF. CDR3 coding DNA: TGTGCCAGCCTACAACAGGGTCTGAACACTGAAGCTTTCTTT.

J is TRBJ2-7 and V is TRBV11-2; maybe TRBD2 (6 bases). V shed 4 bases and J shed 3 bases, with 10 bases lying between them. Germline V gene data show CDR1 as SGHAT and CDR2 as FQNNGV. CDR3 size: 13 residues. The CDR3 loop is CASSWDSLYEQYF. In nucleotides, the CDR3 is TGTGCCAGCAGCTGGGACTCTCTCTACGAGCAGTACTTC.

Here the CDR3 reads CASSHPASGVNTGELFF. CDR3 DNA sequence: TGTGCCAGCAGCCATCCAGCTAGCGGGGTGAACACCGGGGAGCTGTTTTTT. The chain has TRBV4-2 and TRBJ2-2; 9 bases fit TRBD2. V gave up 3 bases and J gave up 1 base; unmatched junction bases: 6. CDR1 LGHNA and CDR2 YNFKEQ come from the germline V gene. This CDR3 is 17 amino acids long.

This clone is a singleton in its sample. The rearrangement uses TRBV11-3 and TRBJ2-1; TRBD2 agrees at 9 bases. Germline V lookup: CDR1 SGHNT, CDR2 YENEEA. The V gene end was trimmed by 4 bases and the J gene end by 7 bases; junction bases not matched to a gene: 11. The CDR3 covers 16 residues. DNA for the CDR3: TGTGCCAGCAGCTCTCAAGGCGGGAGGGCCTCTAATGAGCAGTTCTTC. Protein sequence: CASSSQGGRASNEQFF.

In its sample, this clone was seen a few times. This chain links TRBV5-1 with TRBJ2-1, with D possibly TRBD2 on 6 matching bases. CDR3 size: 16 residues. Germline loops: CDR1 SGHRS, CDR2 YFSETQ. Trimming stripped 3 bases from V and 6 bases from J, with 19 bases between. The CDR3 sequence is CASSSPSRGVSNEQFF. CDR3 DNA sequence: TGCGCCAGCAGCTCGCCTAGTCGCGGGGTCAGCAATGAGCAGTTCTTC.

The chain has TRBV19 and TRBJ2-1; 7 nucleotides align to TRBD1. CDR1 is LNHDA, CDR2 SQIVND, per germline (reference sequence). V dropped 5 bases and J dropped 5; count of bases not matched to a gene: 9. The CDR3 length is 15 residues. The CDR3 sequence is CASSLGGAPHNEQFF. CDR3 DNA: TGTGCCAGTAGTTTAGGGGGCGCCCCCCACAATGAGCAGTTCTTC.

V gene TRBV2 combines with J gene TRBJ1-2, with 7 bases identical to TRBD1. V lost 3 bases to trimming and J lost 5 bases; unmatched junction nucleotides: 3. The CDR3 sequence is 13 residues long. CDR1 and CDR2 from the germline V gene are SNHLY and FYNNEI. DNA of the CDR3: TGTGCCAGCAGTGACGGGACAGCATATGGCTACACCTTC. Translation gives CASSDGTAYGYTF.

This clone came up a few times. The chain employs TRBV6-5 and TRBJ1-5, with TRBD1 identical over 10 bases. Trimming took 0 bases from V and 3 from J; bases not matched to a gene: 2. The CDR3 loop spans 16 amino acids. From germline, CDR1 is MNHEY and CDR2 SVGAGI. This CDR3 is CASSYSGQGNNQPQHF. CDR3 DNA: TGTGCCAGCAGTTACTCGGGACAGGGGAACAATCAGCCCCAGCATTTT.

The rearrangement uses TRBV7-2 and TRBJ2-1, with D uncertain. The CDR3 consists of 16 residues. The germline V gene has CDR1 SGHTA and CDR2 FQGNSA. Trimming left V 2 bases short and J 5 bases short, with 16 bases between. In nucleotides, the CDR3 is TGTGCCAGCAGCTTATCCCCCCCGGAGCTGAACAATGAGCAGTTCTTC. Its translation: CASSLSPPELNNEQFF.

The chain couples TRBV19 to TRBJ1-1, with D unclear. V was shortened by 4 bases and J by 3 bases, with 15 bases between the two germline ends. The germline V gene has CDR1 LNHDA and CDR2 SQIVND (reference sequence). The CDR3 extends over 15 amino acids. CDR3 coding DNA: TGTGCCAGTAGTAGCCCGCCGGGCGGGTACACTGAAGCTTTCTTT. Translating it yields CASSSPPGGYTEAFF.

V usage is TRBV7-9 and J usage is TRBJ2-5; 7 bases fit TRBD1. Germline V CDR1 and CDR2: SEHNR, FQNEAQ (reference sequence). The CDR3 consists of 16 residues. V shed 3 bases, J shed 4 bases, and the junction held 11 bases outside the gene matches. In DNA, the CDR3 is TGTGCCAGCAGCTTTTCCGGACAGGTGGCGGGAGAGACCCAGTACTTC. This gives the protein CASSFSGQVAGETQYF.